The rows below give T cell receptor beta chains drawn from one sample of a study of blood T cell repertoires in COVID-19. Repertoires were generated with immunoSEQ multiplex PCR, while TCRdb's copy carries only in-frame clones and drops some. The table lists around 200,000 clones, around 87% of them singletons. The sequencing sample was made of peripheral blood. Receptors were obtained from a man aged 55 to 70 who had recovered from COVID-19. Both conserved end residues are part of each CDR3. Fields, in order: D gene, CDR3 length, V gene, clone size, J gene, CDR3 protein, CDR3 DNA. A D gene is named only where the DNA matches it firmly. Only part of the rows carry a size: once, few, many, or a class if the clone is expanded.

d_gene: TRBD1; len: 16; v_gene: TRBV7-6; abundance: -; j_gene: TRBJ2-7; CDR3aa: CASSLGQGVPSYEQYF; CDR3nt: TGTGCCAGCAGCTTAGGTCAGGGGGTCCCCTCCTACGAGCAGTACTTC
d_gene: -; len: 17; v_gene: TRBV5-5; abundance: -; j_gene: TRBJ1-3; CDR3aa: CASSVGNTGSSGNTIYF; CDR3nt: TGTGCCAGCAGCGTGGGAAACACAGGCTCCTCTGGAAACACCATATATTTT
d_gene: -; len: 16; v_gene: TRBV7-8; abundance: -; j_gene: TRBJ1-4; CDR3aa: CASSSNRVGTNEKLFF; CDR3nt: TGTGCCAGCAGCTCCAACCGGGTAGGAACTAATGAAAAACTGTTTTTT
d_gene: -; len: 16; v_gene: TRBV4-3; abundance: -; j_gene: TRBJ1-1; CDR3aa: CASSQGGGVVETEAFF; CDR3nt: TGCGCCAGCAGCCAAGGCGGGGGGGTAGTGGAGACTGAAGCTTTCTTT
d_gene: -; len: 14; v_gene: TRBV5-1; abundance: -; j_gene: TRBJ1-5; CDR3aa: CASSLGQANQPQHF; CDR3nt: TGCGCCAGCAGCTTGGGACAGGCCAATCAGCCCCAGCATTTT
d_gene: TRBD2; len: 15; v_gene: TRBV18; abundance: -; j_gene: TRBJ2-3; CDR3aa: CASSPGGAGTDTQYF; CDR3nt: TGTGCCAGCTCACCCGGGGGGGCAGGAACAGATACGCAGTATTTT
d_gene: -; len: 13; v_gene: TRBV28; abundance: -; j_gene: TRBJ2-5; CDR3aa: CASSPSYQETQYF; CDR3nt: TGTGCCAGCAGTCCTTCGTACCAAGAGACCCAGTACTTC
d_gene: TRBD2; len: 18; v_gene: TRBV19; abundance: -; j_gene: TRBJ2-2; CDR3aa: CASRPLVTSGRFTGELFF; CDR3nt: TGTGCCAGTAGACCCTTAGTGACTAGCGGGAGGTTCACCGGGGAGCTGTTTTTT
d_gene: -; len: 14; v_gene: TRBV7-3; abundance: -; j_gene: TRBJ1-1; CDR3aa: CASSLQGQNTEAFF; CDR3nt: TGTGCCAGCAGCTTACAGGGGCAGAACACTGAAGCTTTCTTT
d_gene: TRBD1; len: 14; v_gene: TRBV18; abundance: -; j_gene: TRBJ1-1; CDR3aa: CASSLGQGNTEAFF; CDR3nt: TGTGCCAGCTCACTGGGACAGGGGAACACTGAAGCTTTCTTT
d_gene: -; len: 15; v_gene: TRBV9; abundance: few; j_gene: TRBJ1-3; CDR3aa: CASSVGSLTGNTIYF; CDR3nt: TGTGCCAGCAGCGTAGGGTCGCTAACTGGAAACACCATATATTTT
d_gene: -; len: 15; v_gene: TRBV3-1/TRBV3-2; abundance: -; j_gene: TRBJ2-1; CDR3aa: CASSQDEHSSGEQFF; CDR3nt: TGTGCCAGCAGCCAAGATGAACACTCCTCGGGTGAGCAGTTCTTC
d_gene: -; len: 15; v_gene: TRBV28; abundance: -; j_gene: TRBJ2-7; CDR3aa: CASSKRGSSSYEQYF; CDR3nt: TGTGCCAGCAGTAAAAGGGGGTCGAGCTCCTACGAGCAGTACTTC
d_gene: -; len: 15; v_gene: TRBV24-1; abundance: -; j_gene: TRBJ2-1; CDR3aa: CATSDLVRDLNEQFF; CDR3nt: TGTGCCACCAGTGATCTTGTGCGGGATCTCAATGAGCAGTTCTTC
d_gene: -; len: 18; v_gene: TRBV5-1; abundance: -; j_gene: TRBJ2-7; CDR3aa: CASSFFGISVGTPYEQYF; CDR3nt: TGCGCCAGCAGCTTTTTCGGCATTAGCGTCGGAACCCCCTACGAGCAGTACTTC
d_gene: TRBD2; len: 18; v_gene: TRBV11-3; abundance: once; j_gene: TRBJ2-2; CDR3aa: CASSLAVIAGGNTGELFF; CDR3nt: TGTGCCAGCAGCCTAGCAGTAATAGCGGGAGGGAACACCGGGGAGCTGTTTTTT
d_gene: -; len: 14; v_gene: TRBV24-1; abundance: -; j_gene: TRBJ1-2; CDR3aa: CATSDLGQGEGYTF; CDR3nt: TGTGCCACCAGTGATTTGGGTCAGGGTGAGGGCTACACCTTC
d_gene: TRBD1; len: 13; v_gene: TRBV9; abundance: -; j_gene: TRBJ2-1; CDR3aa: CASSPGTGNEQFF; CDR3nt: TGTGCCAGCAGCCCTGGGACAGGGAATGAGCAGTTCTTC
d_gene: TRBD2; len: 15; v_gene: TRBV4-2; abundance: -; j_gene: TRBJ2-2; CDR3aa: CASRSLAGGTGELFF; CDR3nt: TGTGCCAGCAGATCCTTAGCGGGGGGTACCGGGGAGCTGTTTTTT
d_gene: TRBD1; len: 15; v_gene: TRBV5-1; abundance: -; j_gene: TRBJ2-3; CDR3aa: CASSLQGADTDTQYF; CDR3nt: TGCGCCAGCAGCTTGCAGGGGGCGGACACAGATACGCAGTATTTT
d_gene: TRBD2; len: 16; v_gene: TRBV9; abundance: -; j_gene: TRBJ2-7; CDR3aa: CASSVDWIAGLYEQYF; CDR3nt: TGTGCCAGCAGCGTAGATTGGATAGCGGGGCTCTACGAGCAGTACTTC
d_gene: -; len: 17; v_gene: TRBV10-3; abundance: -; j_gene: TRBJ1-4; CDR3aa: CAISDYGGSATNEKLFF; CDR3nt: TGTGCCATCAGTGATTACGGTGGGAGTGCAACTAATGAAAAACTGTTTTTT
d_gene: -; len: 13; v_gene: TRBV30; abundance: -; j_gene: TRBJ1-1; CDR3aa: CAWSVHMNTEAFF; CDR3nt: TGTGCCTGGAGTGTACATATGAACACTGAAGCTTTCTTT
d_gene: -; len: 16; v_gene: TRBV3-1/TRBV3-2; abundance: -; j_gene: TRBJ1-5; CDR3aa: CASSQDTGLGNQPQHF; CDR3nt: TGTGCCAGCAGCCAAGATACGGGGTTGGGCAATCAGCCCCAGCATTTT
d_gene: -; len: 14; v_gene: TRBV6-5; abundance: -; j_gene: TRBJ1-1; CDR3aa: CASSGTYMNTEAFF; CDR3nt: TGTGCCAGCAGCGGGACATACATGAACACTGAAGCTTTCTTT
d_gene: -; len: 14; v_gene: TRBV6-2/TRBV6-3; abundance: -; j_gene: TRBJ1-5; CDR3aa: CASSTPDGRGPQHF; CDR3nt: TGTGCCAGCAGTACCCCGGACGGCCGGGGGCCCCAGCATTTT
d_gene: -; len: 15; v_gene: TRBV24-1; abundance: -; j_gene: TRBJ2-6; CDR3aa: CATSARGSGANVLTF; CDR3nt: TGTGCCACCAGTGCCCGGGGCTCTGGGGCCAACGTCCTGACTTTC
d_gene: TRBD1; len: 13; v_gene: TRBV12-3/TRBV12-4; abundance: -; j_gene: TRBJ2-7; CDR3aa: CASRDRGSNEQYF; CDR3nt: TGTGCCAGCAGGGACAGGGGTTCTAACGAGCAGTACTTC
d_gene: TRBD2; len: 13; v_gene: TRBV9; abundance: -; j_gene: TRBJ2-7; CDR3aa: CASSVTSGYEQYF; CDR3nt: TGTGCCAGCAGCGTAACTAGCGGCTACGAGCAGTACTTC
d_gene: TRBD1; len: 15; v_gene: TRBV4-3; abundance: -; j_gene: TRBJ1-6; CDR3aa: CASSQEGTGNSPLHF; CDR3nt: TGCGCCAGCAGCCAAGAGGGGACAGGGAATTCACCCCTCCACTTT
d_gene: TRBD1; len: 13; v_gene: TRBV2; abundance: -; j_gene: TRBJ2-5; CDR3aa: CASSGTGMETQYF; CDR3nt: TGTGCCAGCAGTGGGACAGGGATGGAGACCCAGTACTTC
d_gene: TRBD1; len: 15; v_gene: TRBV5-1; abundance: -; j_gene: TRBJ1-4; CDR3aa: CASSLVGQRNEKLFF; CDR3nt: TGCGCCAGCAGCTTGGTGGGACAGCGTAATGAAAAACTGTTTTTT
d_gene: TRBD1; len: 13; v_gene: TRBV12-3/TRBV12-4; abundance: -; j_gene: TRBJ1-2; CDR3aa: CASSSWTGDGYTF; CDR3nt: TGTGCCAGCAGCTCATGGACAGGGGATGGCTACACCTTC
d_gene: TRBD2; len: 10; v_gene: TRBV30; abundance: -; j_gene: TRBJ2-1; CDR3aa: CAWSGGLRVF; CDR3nt: TGTGCCTGGAGCGGGGGACTACGAGTCTTC
d_gene: -; len: 16; v_gene: TRBV7-3; abundance: -; j_gene: TRBJ2-1; CDR3aa: CASSHTLAGGQGEQFF; CDR3nt: TGTGCCAGCAGCCACACCTTAGCGGGTGGACAGGGCGAGCAGTTCTTC
d_gene: -; len: 13; v_gene: TRBV5-5; abundance: -; j_gene: TRBJ1-1; CDR3aa: CASSLSPDTEAFF; CDR3nt: TGTGCCAGCAGCTTGTCTCCGGACACTGAAGCTTTCTTT
d_gene: -; len: 13; v_gene: TRBV9; abundance: -; j_gene: TRBJ1-2; CDR3aa: CASSEGGTYGYTF; CDR3nt: TGTGCCAGCAGCGAGGGGGGGACCTATGGCTACACCTTC
d_gene: -; len: 15; v_gene: TRBV11-2; abundance: once; j_gene: TRBJ2-2; CDR3aa: CASSLDWQNTGELFF; CDR3nt: TGTGCCAGCAGCTTAGATTGGCAGAACACCGGGGAGCTGTTTTTT
d_gene: -; len: 19; v_gene: TRBV7-6; abundance: few; j_gene: TRBJ2-5; CDR3aa: CASSQVGWTGPGRQETQYF; CDR3nt: TGTGCCAGCAGTCAAGTGGGGTGGACTGGACCCGGGCGTCAAGAGACCCAGTACTTC
d_gene: TRBD1; len: 14; v_gene: TRBV25-1; abundance: -; j_gene: TRBJ1-6; CDR3aa: CASGHADRDSPLHF; CDR3nt: TGTGCCAGCGGCCATGCGGACAGGGATTCACCCCTCCACTTT
d_gene: -; len: 13; v_gene: TRBV7-3; abundance: -; j_gene: TRBJ1-2; CDR3aa: CASSLFGGDGYTF; CDR3nt: TGTGCCAGCAGCTTATTTGGAGGGGATGGCTACACCTTC
d_gene: -; len: 14; v_gene: TRBV13; abundance: -; j_gene: TRBJ1-1; CDR3aa: CASRRGRVNTEAFF; CDR3nt: TGTGCCAGCCGAAGGGGCAGGGTGAACACTGAAGCTTTCTTT
d_gene: -; len: 15; v_gene: TRBV12-2; abundance: -; j_gene: TRBJ2-7; CDR3aa: CASRLVGRGPYEQYF; CDR3nt: TGTGCAAGTCGCTTAGTAGGCAGGGGGCCCTACGAGCAGTACTTC
d_gene: -; len: 16; v_gene: TRBV6-1; abundance: -; j_gene: TRBJ2-1; CDR3aa: CASSEDPNEAYNEQFF; CDR3nt: TGTGCCAGCAGTGAAGACCCAAATGAGGCCTACAATGAGCAGTTCTTC
d_gene: TRBD1; len: 16; v_gene: TRBV7-2; abundance: -; j_gene: TRBJ2-1; CDR3aa: CASSRIGQGAYNEQFF; CDR3nt: TGTGCCAGCAGCAGGATTGGGCAGGGGGCATACAATGAGCAGTTCTTC
d_gene: -; len: 15; v_gene: TRBV5-1; abundance: once; j_gene: TRBJ2-2; CDR3aa: CASRDGQGYTGELFF; CDR3nt: TGCGCCAGCAGGGACGGTCAGGGTTACACCGGGGAGCTGTTTTTT
d_gene: -; len: 16; v_gene: TRBV4-3; abundance: -; j_gene: TRBJ1-2; CDR3aa: CASSQDHAAEDYGYTF; CDR3nt: TGCGCCAGCAGCCAAGACCACGCAGCTGAGGACTATGGCTACACCTTC
d_gene: TRBD1; len: 15; v_gene: TRBV7-3; abundance: -; j_gene: TRBJ2-7; CDR3aa: CASSSGTGGDSEQYF; CDR3nt: TGTGCCAGCAGCTCCGGGACAGGGGGCGATTCCGAGCAGTACTTC
d_gene: TRBD2; len: 14; v_gene: TRBV28; abundance: -; j_gene: TRBJ2-7; CDR3aa: CASSLLGGGHEQYF; CDR3nt: TGTGCCAGCAGTTTACTCGGGGGGGGGCACGAGCAGTACTTC
d_gene: TRBD2; len: 16; v_gene: TRBV2; abundance: -; j_gene: TRBJ2-3; CDR3aa: CASYSGALTFTDTQYF; CDR3nt: TGTGCCAGCTATAGCGGGGCTCTTACGTTCACAGATACGCAGTATTTT
d_gene: TRBD1; len: 15; v_gene: TRBV30; abundance: -; j_gene: TRBJ1-2; CDR3aa: CAWRGLDRGNYGYTF; CDR3nt: TGTGCCTGGAGGGGACTCGACAGGGGCAACTATGGCTACACCTTC
d_gene: TRBD1; len: 14; v_gene: TRBV28; abundance: -; j_gene: TRBJ1-2; CDR3aa: CASSQGQGGYGYTF; CDR3nt: TGTGCCAGCAGTCAGGGACAGGGGGGCTATGGCTACACCTTC